The 6 T cell receptor beta chains below were found in one sample sequenced in a study of blood T cell repertoires in COVID-19. The protocol was immunoSEQ multiplex PCR, while the TCRdb copy is restricted to in-frame clones and leaves out a portion. The sample shows some 200,000 clones, about 82% of them seen only once. Sequencing used peripheral blood. These receptors came from a man aged 55 to 70 with COVID-19, enrolled during active disease.

There are a few counts of this clone. The chain combines TRBV5-1 with TRBJ1-4; the D is unclear. The V end lost 2 bases, the J end lost 2 bases, and 7 bases lay between the germline ends. CDR3 size: 14 residues. Germline CDR1 reads SGHRS; CDR2 reads YFSETQ. CDR3 residues: CASSLLSTNEKLFF. CDR3 bases: TGCGCCAGCAGCTTACTCTCCACTAATGAAAAACTGTTTTTT.

This clone appeared a single time. The chain combines TRBV9 with TRBJ2-7; TRBD1 agrees at 11 bases. The junction had 3 bases not matched to a gene; V was cut back by 4 bases and J by 6 bases. From germline, CDR1 is SGDLS and CDR2 YYNGEE. This CDR3 contains 13 residues. This CDR3 is CASSTGQGGEQYF. The CDR3 coding sequence is TGTGCCAGCAGCACGGGACAGGGGGGCGAGCAGTACTTC.

The J gene is TRBJ2-7, the V gene TRBV3-1 (or the pseudogene TRBV3-2); TRBD2 matches at 15 bases. The germline CDR1 and CDR2 sequences are LGHDT and YNNKEL (reference sequence). The CDR3 is 16 amino acids. Trimming removed 2 bases from V and 6 bases from J; junction bases left unmatched: 5. CDR3 DNA sequence: TGTGCCAGCAGCCAACCCGGGACTAGCGGGAGGAGCGAGCAGTACTTC. Protein sequence: CASSQPGTSGRSEQYF.

This clone was found a few times. This chain connects TRBV2 to TRBJ1-1, with D unresolved. Germline lookup yields CDR1 SNHLY and CDR2 FYNNEI. This CDR3 is built from 13 residues. V was cut by 6 bases and J by 1 base, with 9 bases left in between. CDR3 amino acids: CASRGLPNTEAFF. CDR3 bases: TGTGCCAGCAGAGGACTGCCGAACACTGAAGCTTTCTTT.

The chain employs TRBV29-1 and TRBJ1-2; D unresolved. This CDR3 region has 12 residues. From germline, CDR1 is SQVTM and CDR2 ANQGSEA. The V and J ends lost 0 bases and 2 bases respectively, with 4 bases between them. In DNA, the CDR3 is TGCAGCGTTGAAGATCGGAACTATGGCTACACCTTC. Protein sequence: CSVEDRNYGYTF.

This clone has a handful of counts. The chain has TRBV19 and TRBJ1-2; D gene unclear. V was clipped by 3 bases and J by 4 bases, with 15 bases between them. The CDR3 has 15 amino acids. Germline values: CDR1 LNHDA, CDR2 SQIVND (reference sequence). CDR3 loop: CASSISGVGTYGYTF. The CDR3 coding sequence is TGTGCCAGTAGTATCTCCGGGGTAGGAACCTATGGCTACACCTTC. The full variable domain, completed using reference TRBV19 and TRBJ1-2, is DGGITQSPKYLFRKEGQNVTLSCEQNLNHDAMYWYRQDPGQGLRLIYYSQIVNDFQKGDIAEGYSVSREKKESFPLTVTSAQKNPTAFYLCASSISGVGTYGYTFGSGTRLTVV.